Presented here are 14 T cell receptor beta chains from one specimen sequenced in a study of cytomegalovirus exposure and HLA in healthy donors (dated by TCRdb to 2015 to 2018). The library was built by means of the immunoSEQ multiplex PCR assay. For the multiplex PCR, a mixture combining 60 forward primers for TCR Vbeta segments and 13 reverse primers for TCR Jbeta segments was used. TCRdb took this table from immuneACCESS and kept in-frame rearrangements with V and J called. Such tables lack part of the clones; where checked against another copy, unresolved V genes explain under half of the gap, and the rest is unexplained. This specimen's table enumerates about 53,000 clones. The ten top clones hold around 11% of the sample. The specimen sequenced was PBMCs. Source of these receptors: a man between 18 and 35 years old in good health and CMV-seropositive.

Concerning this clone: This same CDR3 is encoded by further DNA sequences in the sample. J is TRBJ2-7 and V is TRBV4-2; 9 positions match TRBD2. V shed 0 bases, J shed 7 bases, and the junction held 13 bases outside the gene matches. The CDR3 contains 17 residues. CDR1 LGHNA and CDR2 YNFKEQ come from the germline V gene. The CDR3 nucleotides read TGTGCCAGCAGCCAAGATAGTAGCGGGAGTATCGGACGTGAGCAGTACTTC. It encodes CASSQDSSGSIGREQYF.

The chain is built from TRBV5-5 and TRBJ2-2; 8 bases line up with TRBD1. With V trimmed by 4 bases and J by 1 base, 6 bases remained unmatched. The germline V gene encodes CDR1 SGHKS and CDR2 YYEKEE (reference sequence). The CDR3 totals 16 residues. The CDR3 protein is CASSPPDRVNTGELFF. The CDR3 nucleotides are TGTGCCAGCAGCCCTCCGGACAGGGTGAACACCGGGGAGCTGTTTTTT. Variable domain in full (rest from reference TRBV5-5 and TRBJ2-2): DAGVTQSPTHLIKTRGQQVTLRCSPISGHKSVSWYQQVLGQGPQFIFQYYEKEERGRGNFPDRFSARQFPNYSSELNVNALLLGDSALYLCASSPPDRVNTGELFFGEGSRLTVL.

The CDR3 region is CASSNRDTYYTDTQYF. The CDR3, as DNA: TGTGCCAGTAGCAACCGGGACACTTACTACACAGATACGCAGTATTTT. The V call is TRBV19, the J call TRBJ2-3; D is possibly TRBD1 (6 bases). The CDR3 is 16 residues long. The germline V gene encodes CDR1 LNHDA and CDR2 SQIVND (reference sequence). The V end was cut by 6 bases, the J end by 2 bases, with 18 bases between.

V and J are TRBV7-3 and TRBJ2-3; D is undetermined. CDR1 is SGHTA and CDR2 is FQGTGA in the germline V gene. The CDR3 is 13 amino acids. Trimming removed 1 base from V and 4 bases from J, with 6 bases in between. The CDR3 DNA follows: TGTGCCAGCAGCTTAAGGGCTGCAGATACGCAGTATTTT. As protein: CASSLRAADTQYF.

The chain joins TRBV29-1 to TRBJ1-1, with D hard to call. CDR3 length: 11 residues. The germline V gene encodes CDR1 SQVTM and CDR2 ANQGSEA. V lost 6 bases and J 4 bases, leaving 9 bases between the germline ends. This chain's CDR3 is CSVTQATEAFF. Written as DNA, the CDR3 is TGCAGCGTAACGCAGGCCACTGAAGCTTTCTTT.

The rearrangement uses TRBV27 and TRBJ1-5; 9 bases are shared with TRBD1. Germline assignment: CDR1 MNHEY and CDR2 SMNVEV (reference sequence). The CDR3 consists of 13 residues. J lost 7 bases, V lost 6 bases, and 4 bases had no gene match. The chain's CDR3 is CASSGQGRQPQHF. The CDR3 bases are TGTGCCAGCAGCGGACAGGGGCGGCAGCCCCAGCATTTT.

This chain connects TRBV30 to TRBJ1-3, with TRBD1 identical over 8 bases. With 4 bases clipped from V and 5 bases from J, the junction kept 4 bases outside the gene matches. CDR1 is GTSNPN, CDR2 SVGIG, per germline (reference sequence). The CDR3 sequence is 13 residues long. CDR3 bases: TGTGCCTGGACGCGGACAGGGAGAAACACCATATATTTT. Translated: CAWTRTGRNTIYF.

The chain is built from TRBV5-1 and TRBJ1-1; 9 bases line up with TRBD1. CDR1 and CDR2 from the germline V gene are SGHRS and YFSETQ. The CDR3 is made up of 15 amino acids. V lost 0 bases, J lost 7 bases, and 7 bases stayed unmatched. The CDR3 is CASSLEQGARLEAFF. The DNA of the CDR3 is TGCGCCAGCAGCTTGGAACAGGGGGCGCGTCTTGAAGCTTTCTTT.

CDR3 sequence (DNA): TGTGCCAGCAGTTACAGGGGTAAAACTAATGAAAAACTGTTTTTT. This sequence encodes CASSYRGKTNEKLFF. V gene TRBV6-5 combines with J gene TRBJ1-4, with TRBD1 as a possible D gene (5 bases). Germline V gene lookup returns CDR1 MNHEY and CDR2 SVGAGI. V lost 2 bases and J 1 base, leaving 8 bases between the germline ends. The CDR3 has 15 residues.

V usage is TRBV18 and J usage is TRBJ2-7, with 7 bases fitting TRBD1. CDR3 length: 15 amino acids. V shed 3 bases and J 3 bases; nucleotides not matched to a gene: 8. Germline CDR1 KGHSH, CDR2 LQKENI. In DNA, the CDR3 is TGTGCCAGCTCACCGACAGACAGGGTGGGCTACGAGCAGTACTTC. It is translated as CASSPTDRVGYEQYF.

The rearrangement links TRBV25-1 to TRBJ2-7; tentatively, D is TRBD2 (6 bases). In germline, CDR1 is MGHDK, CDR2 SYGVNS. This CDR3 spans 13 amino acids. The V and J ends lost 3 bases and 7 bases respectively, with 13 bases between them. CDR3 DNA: TGTGCCAGCAGTGATGGAGGGTTGGGAGAGCAGTACTTC. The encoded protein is CASSDGGLGEQYF.

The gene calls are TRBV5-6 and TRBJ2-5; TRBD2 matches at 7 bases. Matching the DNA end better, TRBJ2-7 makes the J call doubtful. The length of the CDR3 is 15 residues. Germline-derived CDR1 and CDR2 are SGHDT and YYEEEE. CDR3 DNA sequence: TGTGCCAGCAGCTTATCGGGTCTAGCGGTTTACGAGCAGTACTTC. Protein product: CASSLSGLAVYEQYF.

The CDR3 reads CASKETGESNQPQHF. For the CDR3, the DNA is TGTGCCAGCAAGGAAACAGGCGAGAGCAATCAGCCCCAGCATTTT. The gene calls are TRBV2 and TRBJ1-5; D perhaps matches TRBD1 (5 bases). From germline, CDR1 is SNHLY and CDR2 FYNNEI. This CDR3 has 15 amino acids. V was shortened by 7 bases and J by 1 base, with 14 bases between the two germline ends.

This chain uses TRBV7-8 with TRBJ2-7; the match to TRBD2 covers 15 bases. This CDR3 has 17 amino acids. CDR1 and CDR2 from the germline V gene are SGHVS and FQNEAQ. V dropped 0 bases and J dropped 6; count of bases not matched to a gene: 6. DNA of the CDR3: TGTGCCAGCAGCTTAGCGGGAGGACTAGCGGGAGGGATCGAGCAGTACTTC. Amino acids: CASSLAGGLAGGIEQYF.